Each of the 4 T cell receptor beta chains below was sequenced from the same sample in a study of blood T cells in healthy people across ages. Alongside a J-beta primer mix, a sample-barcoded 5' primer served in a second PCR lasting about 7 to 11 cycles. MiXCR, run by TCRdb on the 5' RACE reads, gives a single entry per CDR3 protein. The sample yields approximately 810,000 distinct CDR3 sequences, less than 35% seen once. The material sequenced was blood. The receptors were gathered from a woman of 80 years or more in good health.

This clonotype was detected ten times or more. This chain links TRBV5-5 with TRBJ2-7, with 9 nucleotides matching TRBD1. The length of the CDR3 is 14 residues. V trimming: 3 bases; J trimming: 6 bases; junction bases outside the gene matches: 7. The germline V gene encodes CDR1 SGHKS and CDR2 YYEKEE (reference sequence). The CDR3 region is CASSWGQGIGEQYF. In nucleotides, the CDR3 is TGTGCCAGCAGCTGGGGACAGGGAATAGGCGAGCAGTACTTC.

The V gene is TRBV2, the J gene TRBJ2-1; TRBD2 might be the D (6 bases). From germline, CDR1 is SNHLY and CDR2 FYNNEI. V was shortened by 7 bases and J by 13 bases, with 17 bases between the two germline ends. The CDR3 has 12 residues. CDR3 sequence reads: CASTIRRETQFF. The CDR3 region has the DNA TGTGCCAGCACGATACGGAGGGAGACCCAGTTCTTC. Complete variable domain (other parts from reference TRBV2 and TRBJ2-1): EPEVTQTPSHQVTQMGQEVILRCVPISNHLYFYWYRQILGQKVEFLVSFYNNEISEKSEIFDDQFSVERPDGSNFTLKIRSTKLEDSAMYFCASTIRRETQFFGPGTRLTVL.

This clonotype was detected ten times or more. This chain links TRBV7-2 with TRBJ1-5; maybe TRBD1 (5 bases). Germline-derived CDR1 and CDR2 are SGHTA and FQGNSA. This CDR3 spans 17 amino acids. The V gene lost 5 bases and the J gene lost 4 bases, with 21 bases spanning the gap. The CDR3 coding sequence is TGTGCCAGCAGCCCTGAGATCGGGGCCCGAGGGAATCAGCCCCAGCATTTT. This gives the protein CASSPEIGARGNQPQHF.

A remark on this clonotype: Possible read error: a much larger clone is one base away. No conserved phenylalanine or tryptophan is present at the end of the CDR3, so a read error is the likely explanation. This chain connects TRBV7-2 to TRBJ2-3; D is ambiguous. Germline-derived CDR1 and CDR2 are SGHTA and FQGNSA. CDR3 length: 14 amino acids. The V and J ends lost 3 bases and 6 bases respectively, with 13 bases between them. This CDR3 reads CASSFPSSSDTQYL. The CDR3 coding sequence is TGTGCCAGCAGCTTCCCTTCGTCTTCCGATACGCAGTATTTG.